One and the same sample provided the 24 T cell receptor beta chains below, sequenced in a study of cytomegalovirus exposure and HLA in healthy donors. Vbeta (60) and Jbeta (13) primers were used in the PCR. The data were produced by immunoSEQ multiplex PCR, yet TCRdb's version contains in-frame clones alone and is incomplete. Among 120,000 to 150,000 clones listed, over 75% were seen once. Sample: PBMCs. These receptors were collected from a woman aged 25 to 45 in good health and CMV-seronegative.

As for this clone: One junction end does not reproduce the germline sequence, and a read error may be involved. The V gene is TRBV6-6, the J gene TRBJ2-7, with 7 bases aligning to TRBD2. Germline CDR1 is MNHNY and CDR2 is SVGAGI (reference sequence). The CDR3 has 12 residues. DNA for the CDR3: TGTGCCAGCAGACAGATTAGCGGGCCCTACCGCTTC. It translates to CASRQISGPYRF.

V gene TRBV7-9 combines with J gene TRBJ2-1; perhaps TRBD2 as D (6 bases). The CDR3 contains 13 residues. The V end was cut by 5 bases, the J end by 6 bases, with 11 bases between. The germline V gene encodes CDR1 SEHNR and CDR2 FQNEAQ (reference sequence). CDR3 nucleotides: TGTGCCAGCAGCCGGCTAGCGATCAATGAGCAGTTCTTC. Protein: CASSRLAINEQFF.

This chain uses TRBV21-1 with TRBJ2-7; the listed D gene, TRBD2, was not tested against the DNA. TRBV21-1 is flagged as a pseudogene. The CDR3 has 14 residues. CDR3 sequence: CASSNERGRNEQYF. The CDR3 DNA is TGTGCCAGCAGCAATGAGCGGGGGAGGAACGAGCAGTACTTC.

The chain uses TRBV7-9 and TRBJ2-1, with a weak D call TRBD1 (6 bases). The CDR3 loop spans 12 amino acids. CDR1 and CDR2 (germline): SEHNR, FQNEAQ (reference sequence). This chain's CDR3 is CIGQSSYNEQFF. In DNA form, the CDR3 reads TGTATAGGACAGAGCTCCTACAATGAGCAGTTCTTC.

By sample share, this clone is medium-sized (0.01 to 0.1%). In nucleotides, the CDR3 is TGTGCCATCAGTGAGGCGAGCTCTGGAAACACCATATATTTT. Translating gives CAISEASSGNTIYF. The V gene is TRBV10-3, the J gene TRBJ1-3; D gene ambiguous. Trimming took off 2 bases at V and 0 bases at J, with 5 bases between the two ends. Germline CDR1 and CDR2: ENHRY and SYGVKD. This CDR3 is 14 amino acids long.

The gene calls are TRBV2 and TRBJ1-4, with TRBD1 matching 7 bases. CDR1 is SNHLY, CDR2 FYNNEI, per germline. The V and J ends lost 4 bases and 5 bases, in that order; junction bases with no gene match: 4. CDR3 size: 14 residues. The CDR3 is CASSVDRVNEKLFF. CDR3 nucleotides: TGTGCCAGCAGTGTTGACAGGGTAAATGAAAAACTGTTTTTT.

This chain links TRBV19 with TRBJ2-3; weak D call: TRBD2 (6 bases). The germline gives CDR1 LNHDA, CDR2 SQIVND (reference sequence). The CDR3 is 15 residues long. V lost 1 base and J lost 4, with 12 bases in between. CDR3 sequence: CASSIVGGKADTQYF. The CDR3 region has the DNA TGTGCCAGTAGTATAGTAGGAGGGAAGGCAGATACGCAGTATTTT. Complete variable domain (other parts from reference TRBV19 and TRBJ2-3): DGGITQSPKYLFRKEGQNVTLSCEQNLNHDAMYWYRQDPGQGLRLIYYSQIVNDFQKGDIAEGYSVSREKKESFPLTVTSAQKNPTAFYLCASSIVGGKADTQYFGPGTRLTVL.

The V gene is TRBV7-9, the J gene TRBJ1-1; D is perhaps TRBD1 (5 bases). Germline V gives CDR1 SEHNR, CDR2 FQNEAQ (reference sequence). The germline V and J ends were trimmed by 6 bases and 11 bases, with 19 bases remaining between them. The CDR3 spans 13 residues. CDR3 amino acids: CASRDGQGGEAFF. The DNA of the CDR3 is TGTGCCAGCAGAGACGGGCAGGGTGGAGAGGCTTTCTTT.

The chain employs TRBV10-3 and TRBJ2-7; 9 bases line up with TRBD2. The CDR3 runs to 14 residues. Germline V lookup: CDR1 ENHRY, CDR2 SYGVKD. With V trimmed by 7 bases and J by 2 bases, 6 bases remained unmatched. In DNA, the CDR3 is TGTGCCATCAAACCCGGGACTAGCACCTACGAGCAGTACTTC. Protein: CAIKPGTSTYEQYF.

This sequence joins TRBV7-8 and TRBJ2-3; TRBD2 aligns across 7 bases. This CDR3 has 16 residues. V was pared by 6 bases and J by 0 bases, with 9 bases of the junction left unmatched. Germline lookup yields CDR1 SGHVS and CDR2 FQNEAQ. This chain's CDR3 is CASSWDYFTSTDTQYF. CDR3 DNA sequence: TGTGCCAGCAGTTGGGACTATTTCACTAGCACAGATACGCAGTATTTT.

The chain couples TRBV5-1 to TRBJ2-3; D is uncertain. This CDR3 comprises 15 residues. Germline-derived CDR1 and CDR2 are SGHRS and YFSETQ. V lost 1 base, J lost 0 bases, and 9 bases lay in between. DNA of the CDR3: TGCGCCAGCAGCTTGCAGATCCTTAGCACAGATACGCAGTATTTT. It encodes CASSLQILSTDTQYF.

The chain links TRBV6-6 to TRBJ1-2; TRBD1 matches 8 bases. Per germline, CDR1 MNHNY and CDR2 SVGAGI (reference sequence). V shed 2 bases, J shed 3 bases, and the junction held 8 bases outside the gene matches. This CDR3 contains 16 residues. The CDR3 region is CASSYAAQGADYGYTF. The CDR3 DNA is TGTGCCAGCAGTTACGCCGCGCAGGGGGCCGACTATGGCTACACCTTC.

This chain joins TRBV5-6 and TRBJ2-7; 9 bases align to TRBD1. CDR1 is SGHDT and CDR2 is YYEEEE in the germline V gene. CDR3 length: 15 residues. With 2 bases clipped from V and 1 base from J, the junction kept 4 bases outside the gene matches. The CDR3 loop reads CASSFLDRGSYEQYF. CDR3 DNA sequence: TGTGCCAGCAGCTTCCTGGACAGGGGTTCCTACGAGCAGTACTTC. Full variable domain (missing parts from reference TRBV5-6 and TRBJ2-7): DAGVTQSPTHLIKTRGQQVTLRCSPKSGHDTVSWYQQALGQGPQFIFQYYEEEERQRGNFPDRFSGHQFPNYSSELNVNALLLGDSALYLCASSFLDRGSYEQYFGPGTRLTVT.

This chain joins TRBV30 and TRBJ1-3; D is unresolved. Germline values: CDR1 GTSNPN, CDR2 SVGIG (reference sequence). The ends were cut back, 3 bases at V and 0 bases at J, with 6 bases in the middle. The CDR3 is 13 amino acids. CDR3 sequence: CAWRTVSGNTIYF. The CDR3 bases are TGTGCCTGGAGAACAGTCTCTGGAAACACCATATATTTT.

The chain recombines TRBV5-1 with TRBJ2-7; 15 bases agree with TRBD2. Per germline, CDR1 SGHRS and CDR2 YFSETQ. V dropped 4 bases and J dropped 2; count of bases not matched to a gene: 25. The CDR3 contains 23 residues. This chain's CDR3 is CASSIGRDRVFGLAGGLPYEQYF. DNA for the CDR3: TGCGCCAGCAGCATTGGTCGGGACAGGGTGTTTGGACTAGCGGGAGGGCTCCCCTACGAGCAGTACTTC.

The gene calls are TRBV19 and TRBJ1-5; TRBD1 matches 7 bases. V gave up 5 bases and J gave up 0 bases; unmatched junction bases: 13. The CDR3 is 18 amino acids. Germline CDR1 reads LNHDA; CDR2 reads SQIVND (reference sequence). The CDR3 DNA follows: TGTGCCAGTAGTTTGGGCGGGACAGAGATATATAGCAATCAGCCCCAGCATTTT. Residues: CASSLGGTEIYSNQPQHF.

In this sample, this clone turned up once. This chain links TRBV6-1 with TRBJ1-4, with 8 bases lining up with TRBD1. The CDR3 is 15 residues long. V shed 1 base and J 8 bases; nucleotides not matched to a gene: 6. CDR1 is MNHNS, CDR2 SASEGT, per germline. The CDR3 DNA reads TGTGCCAGCAGTGAAGTAGCAGGGGGCGAAGAAAAACTGTTTTTT. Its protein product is CASSEVAGGEEKLFF.

CDR3 nucleotide sequence: TGTGCCAGTAGTATAGTAGGAGGGGACGGAACCTACGAGCAGTACTTC. Its translation: CASSIVGGDGTYEQYF. V gene TRBV19 combines with J gene TRBJ2-5; maybe TRBD2 (6 bases). Gene TRBJ2-7 matches the end of the DNA better, so the J call may be wrong. The CDR3 length is 16 residues. The germline CDR1 and CDR2 sequences are LNHDA and SQIVND (reference sequence).

In nucleotides, the CDR3 is TGTGCCAGTAGCCATCGGACGGAGGTGGCGCCGGAGTACTTC. It codes for CASSHRTEVAPEYF. The chain employs TRBV19 and TRBJ2-5; D is perhaps TRBD2 (5 bases). The germline V and J ends were trimmed by 6 bases and 12 bases, with 23 bases remaining between them. The CDR3 consists of 14 residues. Germline assignment: CDR1 LNHDA and CDR2 SQIVND (reference sequence). The full variable domain, in which reference TRBV19 and TRBJ2-5 provide the parts outside the CDR3, is DGGITQSPKYLFRKEGQNVTLSCEQNLNHDAMYWYRQDPGQGLRLIYYSQIVNDFQKGDIAEGYSVSREKKESFPLTVTSAQKNPTAFYLCASSHRTEVAPEYFGPGTRLLVL.

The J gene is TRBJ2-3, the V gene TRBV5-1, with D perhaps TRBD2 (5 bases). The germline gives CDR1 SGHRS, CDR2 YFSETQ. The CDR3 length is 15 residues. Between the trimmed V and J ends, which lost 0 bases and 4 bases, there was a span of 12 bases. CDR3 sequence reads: CASSLGAGRADTQYF. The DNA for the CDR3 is TGCGCCAGCAGCTTGGGAGCCGGGCGGGCAGATACGCAGTATTTT.

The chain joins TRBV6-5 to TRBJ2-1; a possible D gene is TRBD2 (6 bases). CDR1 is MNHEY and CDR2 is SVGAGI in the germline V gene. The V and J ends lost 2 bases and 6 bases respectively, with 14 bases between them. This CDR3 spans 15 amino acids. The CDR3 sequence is CASSYEGAGFNEQFF. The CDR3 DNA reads TGTGCCAGCAGTTACGAAGGGGCGGGATTCAATGAGCAGTTCTTC.

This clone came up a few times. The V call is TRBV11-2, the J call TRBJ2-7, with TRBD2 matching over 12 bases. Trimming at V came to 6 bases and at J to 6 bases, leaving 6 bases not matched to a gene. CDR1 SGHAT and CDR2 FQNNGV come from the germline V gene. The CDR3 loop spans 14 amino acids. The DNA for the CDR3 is TGTGCCAGCAGGGCTAGCGGGAGGGGAGGCGAGCAGTACTTC. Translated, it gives CASRASGRGGEQYF.

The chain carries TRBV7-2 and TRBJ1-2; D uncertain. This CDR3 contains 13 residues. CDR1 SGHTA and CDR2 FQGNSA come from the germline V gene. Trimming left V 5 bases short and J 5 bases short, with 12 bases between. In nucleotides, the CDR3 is TGTGCCAGCAGCCCTGGGCCTTATTATGGCTACACCTTC. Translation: CASSPGPYYGYTF.

CDR3 coding DNA: TGTGCCAGCAGGGGACAGGGGGGCTATGGCTACACCTTC. Translation gives CASRGQGGYGYTF. The rearrangement joins TRBV6-5 to TRBJ1-2; 11 bases line up with TRBD1. CDR1 and CDR2 (germline): MNHEY, SVGAGI. V gave up 6 bases and J gave up 4 bases; unmatched junction bases: 1. CDR3 length: 13 amino acids.